The clone carrying this TCR beta chain appeared once. Its specificity is not known. The protocol was immunoSEQ multiplex PCR, while the TCRdb copy is restricted to in-frame clones and leaves out a portion. The data contain around 92,000 clones, 85% to 95% of them singletons. The entry originates in a study of OX40 agonist ivuxolimab in advanced cancers. The CDR3 is 12 residues long. Germline V gene lookup returns CDR1 KGHSH and CDR2 LQKENI. Trimming left V 3 bases short and J 5 bases short, with 6 bases between. The study's findings and limits: The CD4+ and CD8+ T cells in the blood had expanded clonally by week 6 at 0.1 to 3.0 mg/kg.

The V gene is TRBV18, the J gene TRBJ2-3; D gene uncertain. This TCR came from an adult with an advanced solid tumor such as melanoma, head and neck, liver or kidney cancer. The sample consisted of CD4+ or CD8+ T cells sorted from blood, taken in a trial of the OX40 agonist ivuxolimab. The CDR3, as DNA: TGTGCCAGCTCACCTTTGGAAGATACGCAGTATTTT. Protein: CASSPLEDTQYF.